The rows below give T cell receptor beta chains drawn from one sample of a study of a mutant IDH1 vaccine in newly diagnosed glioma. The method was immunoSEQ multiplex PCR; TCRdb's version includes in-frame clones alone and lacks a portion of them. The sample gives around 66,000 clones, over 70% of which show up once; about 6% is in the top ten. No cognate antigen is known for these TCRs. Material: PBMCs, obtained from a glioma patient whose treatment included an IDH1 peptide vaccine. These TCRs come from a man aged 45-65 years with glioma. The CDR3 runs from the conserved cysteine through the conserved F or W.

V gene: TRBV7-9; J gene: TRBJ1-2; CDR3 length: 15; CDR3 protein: CASSLVAAEGGGYTF
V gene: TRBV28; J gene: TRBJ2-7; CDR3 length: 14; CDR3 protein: CASSLSDRVYEQYF
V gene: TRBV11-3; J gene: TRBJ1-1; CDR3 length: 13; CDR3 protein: CASSLDRHNEAFF
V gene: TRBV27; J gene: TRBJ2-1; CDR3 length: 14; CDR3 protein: CASSRAGAYNEQFF
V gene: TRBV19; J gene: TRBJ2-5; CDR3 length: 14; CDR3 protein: CASSIASGKETQYF
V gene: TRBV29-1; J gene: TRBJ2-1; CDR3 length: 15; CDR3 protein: CSVEDSASSYNEQFF
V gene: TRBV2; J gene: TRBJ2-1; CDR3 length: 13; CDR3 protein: CASSYGGSNEQFF
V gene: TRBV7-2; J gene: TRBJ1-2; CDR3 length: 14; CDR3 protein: CASSPASQAHGYTF
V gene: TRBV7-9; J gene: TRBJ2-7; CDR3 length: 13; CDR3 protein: CASSLPLGKEQYF
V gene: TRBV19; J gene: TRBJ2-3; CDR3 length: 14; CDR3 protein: CASSRSQRTDTQYF
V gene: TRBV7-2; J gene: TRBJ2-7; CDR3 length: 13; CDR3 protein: CASSLAGNYEQYF
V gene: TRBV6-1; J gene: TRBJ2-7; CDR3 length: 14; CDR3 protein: CASRRGQSDYEQYF
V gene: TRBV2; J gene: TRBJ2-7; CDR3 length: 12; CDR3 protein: CASSSGAREQYF
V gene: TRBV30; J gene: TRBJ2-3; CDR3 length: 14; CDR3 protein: CAWSVDRVSDTQYF
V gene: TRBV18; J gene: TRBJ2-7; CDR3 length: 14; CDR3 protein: CASSPMGRAYEQYF
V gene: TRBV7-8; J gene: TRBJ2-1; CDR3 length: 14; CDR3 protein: CASSLPQTSNEQFF
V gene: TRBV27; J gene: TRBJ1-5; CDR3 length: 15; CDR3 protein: CASSFRGVGNQPQHF
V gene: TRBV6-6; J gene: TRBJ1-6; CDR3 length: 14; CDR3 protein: CASSYRGGNSPLHF
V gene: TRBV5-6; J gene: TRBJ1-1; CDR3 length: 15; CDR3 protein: CASSGVDRVDTEAFF
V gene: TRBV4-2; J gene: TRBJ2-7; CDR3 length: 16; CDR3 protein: CASSQDPRLGDYEQYF
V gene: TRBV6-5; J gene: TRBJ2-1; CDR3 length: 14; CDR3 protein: CASSTGQGAAEQFF
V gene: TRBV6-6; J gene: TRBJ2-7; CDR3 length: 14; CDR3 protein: CASSYSIVSYEQYF
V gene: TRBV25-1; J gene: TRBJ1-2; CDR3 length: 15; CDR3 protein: CASSEGVAGGDGYTF
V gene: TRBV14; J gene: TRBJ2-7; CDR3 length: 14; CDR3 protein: CASSQDLGRGEQYF
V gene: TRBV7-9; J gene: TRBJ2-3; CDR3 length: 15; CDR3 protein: CASSSGATGWNTQYF
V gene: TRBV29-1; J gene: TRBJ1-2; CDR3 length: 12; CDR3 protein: CSVRTGGDGYTF
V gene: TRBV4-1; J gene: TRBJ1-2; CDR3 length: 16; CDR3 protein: CASSQEGSNANYGYTF
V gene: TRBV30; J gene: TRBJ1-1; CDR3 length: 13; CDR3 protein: CAWSVPLLGEAFF
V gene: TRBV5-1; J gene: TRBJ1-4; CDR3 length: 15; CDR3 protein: CASSLGYGNVIKLFF
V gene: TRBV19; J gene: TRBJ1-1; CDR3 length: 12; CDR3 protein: CASRVGDTEAFF
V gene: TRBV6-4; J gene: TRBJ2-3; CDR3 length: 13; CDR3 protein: CASSDAVRDTQYF
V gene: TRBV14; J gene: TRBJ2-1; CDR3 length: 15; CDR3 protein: CASSPPGTLTSEQFF
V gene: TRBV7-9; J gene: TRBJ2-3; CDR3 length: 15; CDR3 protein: CASSLSLAGKDTQYF
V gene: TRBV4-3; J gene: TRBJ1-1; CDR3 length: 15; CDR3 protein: CASSQLAGDDTEAFF
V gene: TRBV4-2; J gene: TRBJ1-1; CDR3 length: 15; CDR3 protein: CASSQVFSPFGEAFF
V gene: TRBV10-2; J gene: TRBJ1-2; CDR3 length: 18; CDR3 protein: CASSEYGGQGYIFYGYTF
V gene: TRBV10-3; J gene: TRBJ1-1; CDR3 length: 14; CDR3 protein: CAIMATGEATEAFF
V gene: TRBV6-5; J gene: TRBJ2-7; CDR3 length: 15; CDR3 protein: CASSYSSGSSYEQYF
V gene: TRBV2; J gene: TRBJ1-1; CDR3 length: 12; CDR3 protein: CASSIGQGEAFF
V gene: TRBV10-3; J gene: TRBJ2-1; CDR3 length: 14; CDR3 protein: CAISSRDGSNEQFF
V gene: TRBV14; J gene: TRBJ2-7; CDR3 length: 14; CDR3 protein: CASSHAGGGYEQYF
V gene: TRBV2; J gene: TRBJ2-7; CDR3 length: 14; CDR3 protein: CASTGRAQGYEQYF
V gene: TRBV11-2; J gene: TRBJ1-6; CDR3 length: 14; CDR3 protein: CASTTGGTNSPLHF